Described below is a single TCR beta chain sequence and its context. Antigen unknown. The germline gene is not matched at one end of the junction; a read error may be the cause. The length of the CDR3 is 13 residues. Germline V CDR1 and CDR2: SSHAT, FNYEAQ (reference sequence). The data were taken from a study of shared clonotypes between healthy human individuals. Deep-level assay runs were performed. About 32,000 T cell genomes (about 280 ng DNA) went into each PBMC replicate. In the source study's methods: Junction-only sequences without quality scores were provided by ImmunoSEQ, so filtering was different. Some clones are missing from TCRdb's copy, which holds only in-frame ones; the method was immunoSEQ multiplex PCR. The V and J calls and clone size are taken from that table; D and trimming were inferred from the DNA. The table lists about 480,000 clones, almost 80% of them singletons. Findings of the study overall: Limited genetic and exposure-history diversity came from having few donors.

The sequence was collected from a woman in her thirties or forties in good health. Some clones in this sample may be carry-over from other donors' samples. V usage is TRBV7-7 and J usage is TRBJ2-2; no reliable D call. Material for sequencing was PBMCs. The CDR3 region is CASSLRAAGELFF. DNA of the CDR3: TGTGCTAGCAGCTTAAGGGCGGCCGGGGAGCTGTTTTTT.